This passage covers 18 T cell receptor beta chains from one sample sequenced in a study of Ad26.COV2.S vaccination and SARS-CoV-2 variants. Clones were sequenced by immunoSEQ multiplex PCR, and TCRdb holds only the in-frame ones, with some missing. The table has approximately 400,000 clones, approximately 90% seen once; the top ten hold roughly 3.9%. The material was peripheral blood, obtained after recovery from COVID-19. The receptors were sampled from a human donor who had recovered from COVID-19.

The chain uses TRBV9 and TRBJ2-7; D not certain. Deletions cut 2 bases from V and 2 bases from J, with 8 bases between. Germline CDR1 and CDR2: SGDLS and YYNGEE. The CDR3 is 13 residues long. Here the CDR3 DNA reads TGTGCCAGCAGCGTCGGCCATGCCTACGAGCAGTACTTC. This gives the protein CASSVGHAYEQYF.

CDR3: CAAARSDNSPLHF. The DNA of the CDR3 is TGCGCCGCCGCGCGGAGCGATAATTCACCCCTCCACTTT. J is TRBJ1-6 and V is TRBV10-1; D is ambiguous. The CDR3 is made up of 13 amino acids. CDR1 WNHNN and CDR2 SYGVQD come from the germline V gene (reference sequence). V lost 11 bases, J lost 5 bases, and 13 bases lay in between.

V usage is TRBV5-6 and J usage is TRBJ2-3; D remains ambiguous. The V and J ends lost 0 bases and 5 bases respectively, with 4 bases between them. CDR3 size: 12 residues. CDR1 and CDR2 (germline): SGHDT, YYEEEE. The CDR3 reads CASSLVIDTQYF. In DNA, the CDR3 is TGTGCCAGCAGCTTGGTTATAGATACGCAGTATTTT.

V gene TRBV29-1 combines with J gene TRBJ2-3, with 10 bases that match TRBD1. CDR3 length: 14 amino acids. Unmatched junction bases numbered 5, after V lost 7 bases and J lost 1 base. Per the germline V gene, CDR1 is SQVTM and CDR2 is ANQGSEA. In nucleotides, the CDR3 is TGCAGCGGCACCGGGACAGGGGGCACAGATACGCAGTATTTT. The encoded protein is CSGTGTGGTDTQYF.

The chain combines TRBV5-1 with TRBJ1-4; 10 bases match TRBD1. Germline CDR1 is SGHRS and CDR2 is YFSETQ. V was pared by 4 bases and J by 8 bases, with 5 bases of the junction left unmatched. The CDR3 sequence is 14 residues long. CDR3 coding DNA: TGCGCCAGCAGCACAGGACAGGGGGGAGAAAAACTGTTTTTT. Protein: CASSTGQGGEKLFF.

The rearrangement links TRBV6-5 to TRBJ1-2; TRBD1 matches at 7 bases. The CDR3 totals 16 residues. J gave up 3 bases and V 2 bases, and 9 bases lay outside the gene matches. CDR1 is MNHEY, CDR2 SVGAGI, per germline. This CDR3 reads CASSYATGDPYYGYTF. In DNA form, the CDR3 reads TGTGCCAGCAGTTACGCTACAGGGGACCCCTACTATGGCTACACCTTC.

This chain connects TRBV12-3 or TRBV12-4 to TRBJ1-2; D is undetermined. The V gene lost 7 bases and the J gene lost 4 bases, with 10 bases spanning the gap. The CDR3 sequence is 12 residues long. The CDR3 bases are TGTGCCAGCACGCAACAGCCCTATGGCTACACCTTC. It is translated as CASTQQPYGYTF.

V usage is TRBV14 and J usage is TRBJ2-1; D tentatively fits TRBD1 or TRBD2 (5 bases each). The CDR3 loop spans 14 amino acids. In germline, CDR1 is SGHDN, CDR2 FVKESK. V was pared by 4 bases and J by 10 bases, with 17 bases between. The CDR3 region has the DNA TGTGCCAGCAGCCCACTCGAGGGGCAGGTGGAGCAGTTCTTC. As protein: CASSPLEGQVEQFF.

CDR3 amino acids: CASSLAGVAYNSPLHF. As DNA, the CDR3 is TGCGCCAGCAGCTTGGCGGGGGTCGCCTATAATTCACCCCTCCACTTT. This sequence joins TRBV5-1 and TRBJ1-6, with D perhaps matching TRBD1 (5 bases). V was cut by 0 bases and J by 2 bases, with 9 bases left in between. Germline V gene sequence: CDR1 SGHRS, CDR2 YFSETQ. CDR3 size: 16 residues.

V usage is TRBV11-2 and J usage is TRBJ2-3, with no clear D. The CDR3 runs 14 residues. V was trimmed by 3 bases and J by 2 bases, leaving 9 bases between them. The germline CDR1 and CDR2 sequences are SGHAT and FQNNGV. As DNA, the CDR3 is TGTGCCAGCAGCTTTCGGAAACCCACAGATACGCAGTATTTT. Protein product: CASSFRKPTDTQYF.

The V call is TRBV5-8, the J call TRBJ2-7; D is unclear. V was clipped by 1 base and J by 0 bases, with 20 bases between them. Per germline, CDR1 SGHTS and CDR2 YDEGEE. This CDR3 spans 18 amino acids. CDR3 amino acids: CASSLSELFVGYSYEQYF. The CDR3 DNA follows: TGTGCCAGCAGCTTGAGTGAATTGTTTGTGGGATACTCCTACGAGCAGTACTTC.

The J gene is TRBJ1-4, the V gene TRBV10-3; D unresolved. In germline, CDR1 is ENHRY, CDR2 SYGVKD. Between the trimmed V and J ends, which lost 0 bases and 5 bases, there was a span of 13 bases. The CDR3 sequence is 16 residues long. CDR3 residues: CAISESVPASNEKLFF. In nucleotides, the CDR3 is TGTGCCATCAGTGAGTCGGTACCGGCTTCCAATGAAAAACTGTTTTTT.

The chain employs TRBV14 and TRBJ2-7; 7 positions match TRBD1. This CDR3 has 17 amino acids. The V gene's germline CDR1 is SGHDN and CDR2 FVKESK. V shed 3 bases, J shed 6 bases, and the junction held 17 bases outside the gene matches. CDR3 region: CASSQDRSWVPPAEQYF. The DNA of the CDR3 is TGTGCCAGCAGCCAGGACAGGTCCTGGGTACCACCCGCCGAGCAGTACTTC.

About this clone itself: The same CDR3 is also encoded by other DNA sequences in this sample. The CDR3 nucleotides read TGCAGCGTAGGACAGGGCTCCTACGAGCAGTACTTC. Amino acids: CSVGQGSYEQYF. The chain links TRBV29-1 to TRBJ2-7; TRBD1 aligns across 8 bases. This CDR3 region has 12 residues. Germline lookup yields CDR1 SQVTM and CDR2 ANQGSEA. Germline trimming cut 6 bases from V and 0 bases from J; bases unmatched to any gene: 1.

This chain connects TRBV5-4 to TRBJ1-4; tentative D call: TRBD1 (6 bases). The CDR3 contains 18 residues. V dropped 4 bases and J dropped 3 bases, with 22 bases sitting between them. CDR1 is SGHNT and CDR2 is YYREEE in the germline V gene (reference sequence). The CDR3 is CASSLIGGPGPSNEKLFF. For the CDR3, the DNA is TGTGCCAGCAGCCTGATTGGGGGGCCGGGGCCCTCTAATGAAAAACTGTTTTTT.

This chain joins TRBV27 and TRBJ1-2, with 8 bases identical to TRBD1. With 4 bases clipped from V and 8 bases from J, the junction kept 9 bases outside the gene matches. The CDR3 totals 14 residues. Germline assignment: CDR1 MNHEY and CDR2 SMNVEV (reference sequence). Written as DNA, the CDR3 is TGTGCCAGCAGTTGGGCGCAGGGGGCGGGGGGCTACACCTTC. It is translated as CASSWAQGAGGYTF.

CDR3 DNA: TGTGCCAGCAGATACAATAGCCGGACTAGCGGGGCCCGCACAGATACGCAGTATTTT. Its translation is CASRYNSRTSGARTDTQYF. The chain is built from TRBV6-2 or TRBV6-3 and TRBJ2-3; 12 bases are a match to TRBD2. The CDR3 contains 19 residues. Germline V gene lookup returns CDR1 MNHEY and CDR2 SVGEGT. Trimming at V came to 6 bases and at J to 1 base, leaving 14 bases not matched to a gene.

This clone was observed once. The chain employs TRBV19 and TRBJ1-2; D remains unclear. V lost 3 bases to trimming and J lost 8 bases, with 13 bases between them. The CDR3 contains 13 residues. Germline V gives CDR1 LNHDA, CDR2 SQIVND (reference sequence). The CDR3 sequence: CASSIPGSVGYTF. Here the CDR3 DNA reads TGTGCCAGTAGTATTCCGGGATCGGTAGGCTACACCTTC. Full variable domain (rest looked up from reference TRBV19 and TRBJ1-2): DGGITQSPKYLFRKEGQNVTLSCEQNLNHDAMYWYRQDPGQGLRLIYYSQIVNDFQKGDIAEGYSVSREKKESFPLTVTSAQKNPTAFYLCASSIPGSVGYTFGSGTRLTVV.